This T cell receptor (beta chain) was sequenced in a study of regulatory and conventional T cells in RAG deficiency. Overall study results and limits: RAG-deficient patients showed markedly lower Shannon entropy and higher Simpson indices than control T-cell subsets. Omenn syndrome and CID/AS patients had 80 to 100-fold fewer unique Treg TCR beta sequences, versus approximately 10-fold elsewhere. In Omenn syndrome, Treg and Tconv repertoires overlapped >75%.

CDR3 length: 16 amino acids. Germline V gene sequence: CDR1 SGHAT, CDR2 FQNNGV. The V segment lost 2 bases and the J segment 2 bases; nucleotides outside the gene matches: 4. As concerns this clone: Its antigen is undetermined.

TCRdb's copy holds only in-frame clones and misses some; the assay was immunoSEQ multiplex PCR. The sample yields about 6,700 clones, around 80% seen once. The same data also went into a second study, on regulatory T cells. That report adds: The PCR used 52 TRBV and 13 TRBJ primers.

Sequences were obtained from CD8+ T cells sorted from blood. The source is a human donor in good health. The chain is built from TRBV11-2 and TRBJ2-5; 11 positions agree with TRBD2. The CDR3 protein is CASSLFSGGAQETQYF. Here the CDR3 DNA reads TGTGCCAGCAGCTTATTTAGCGGGGGGGCTCAAGAGACCCAGTACTTC.